This is a list of T cell receptor beta chains from one sample in a study of tumor-infiltrating lymphocytes in localized non-small cell lung cancer. Method: immunoSEQ multiplex PCR; TCRdb's copy keeps in-frame clones and lacks some. Of 15,000 to 20,000 clones listed, just under 80% are singletons. Material: lung tumor tissue. These receptors all stem from a human donor with non-small cell lung cancer. Each CDR3 is given with its conserved first and last residue. The order of the fields is D gene, clone size, J gene, V gene, CDR3 length, CDR3 protein, CDR3 DNA. The D gene is left open where the match is weak. The listing skips clone size in some rows; elsewhere it reads once, few, many or a size class.

.	few	TRBJ1-1	TRBV2	13	CASSDQGSTEAFF	TGTGCCAGCAGTGACCAAGGGTCCACTGAAGCTTTCTTT
.	.	TRBJ1-4	TRBV5-8	13	CASSPRLVGKLFF	TGTGCCAGCAGCCCCCGGTTGGTGGGGAAACTGTTTTTT
.	.	TRBJ2-1	TRBV11-1	18	CASSLESLGGGSYNEQFF	TGTGCCAGCAGCTTAGAATCGCTCGGGGGCGGTTCCTACAATGAGCAGTTCTTC
.	.	TRBJ2-3	TRBV6-5	14	CASSYSVATDTQYF	TGTGCCAGCAGTTACTCTGTCGCGACAGATACGCAGTATTTT
TRBD1	.	TRBJ2-3	TRBV4-2	14	CASSRGGGTDTQYF	TGTGCCAGCAGCAGAGGGGGCGGCACAGATACGCAGTATTTT
.	few	TRBJ1-2	TRBV6-5	14	CASSSYKNGDGYTF	TGTGCCAGCAGCAGTTACAAAAACGGGGATGGCTACACCTTC
TRBD2	once	TRBJ2-5	TRBV5-4	17	CASSLVRSSGFQETQYF	TGTGCCAGCAGCTTGGTTAGGTCTAGCGGGTTCCAAGAGACCCAGTACTTC
.	.	TRBJ2-5	TRBV5-1	16	CASSFSGSPFQETQYF	TGCGCCAGCAGCTTTTCAGGGTCTCCCTTTCAAGAGACCCAGTACTTC
.	once	TRBJ2-7	TRBV5-1	12	CASSLVSYEQYF	TGCGCCAGCAGCTTGGTCTCCTACGAGCAGTACTTC
.	.	TRBJ1-5	TRBV7-2	15	CASSLGGGGNQPQHF	TGTGCCAGCAGCTTAGGGGGAGGAGGCAATCAGCCCCAGCATTTT
.	.	TRBJ1-5	TRBV5-4	17	CASSQGLDSYSNQPQHF	TGCGCCAGCAGCCAAGGACTGGACAGCTATAGCAATCAGCCCCAGCATTTT
.	medium-sized	TRBJ2-2	TRBV19	12	CASSKGTGELFF	TGTGCCAGTAGTAAGGGCACCGGGGAGCTGTTTTTT
.	.	TRBJ2-7	TRBV6-5	12	CASSPQGYEQYF	TGTGCCAGCAGCCCACAGGGCTACGAGCAGTACTTC
TRBD2	.	TRBJ2-2	TRBV7-2	18	CASKRGTSGGHYTGELFF	TGTGCCAGCAAACGGGGGACTAGCGGGGGCCACTACACCGGGGAGCTGTTTTTT
TRBD1	.	TRBJ1-1	TRBV7-2	15	CASSSQTGGGAEAFF	TGTGCCAGCAGCTCACAGACAGGGGGGGGAGCTGAAGCTTTCTTT
TRBD2	.	TRBJ2-7	TRBV14	13	CASSQEGGGPGYF	TGTGCCAGCAGCCAAGAGGGCGGGGGTCCAGGGTACTTC
.	.	TRBJ2-3	TRBV9	15	CASSVVALRTDTQYF	TGTGCCAGCAGCGTAGTCGCGCTCCGCACAGATACGCAGTATTTT
TRBD1	.	TRBJ2-2	TRBV7-9	16	CASSFPGTANTGELFF	TGTGCCAGCAGCTTCCCGGGGACAGCGAACACCGGGGAGCTGTTTTTT
TRBD1	once	TRBJ1-2	TRBV5-5	14	CASSWGQGIGGYTF	TGTGCCAGCAGCTGGGGACAGGGGATTGGTGGCTACACCTTC
TRBD1	.	TRBJ1-4	TRBV4-1	17	CASSHATKGQGNEKLFF	TGCGCCAGCAGCCACGCAACAAAGGGACAGGGAAATGAAAAACTGTTTTTT
.	.	TRBJ2-5	TRBV5-4	14	CASSLGRGKETQYF	TGTGCCAGCAGCTTGGGTAGGGGGAAAGAGACCCAGTACTTC
.	.	TRBJ2-3	TRBV5-8	15	CASSWQGVGTDTQYF	TGTGCCAGCAGCTGGCAGGGAGTGGGCACAGATACGCAGTATTTT
.	.	TRBJ1-5	TRBV19	15	CASSMGTLGLQPQHF	TGTGCCAGTAGTATGGGGACTCTGGGGTTGCAGCCCCAGCATTTT
TRBD1	.	TRBJ1-1	TRBV7-9	13	CASSLGGQLEAFF	TGTGCCAGCAGCTTAGGGGGACAGCTTGAAGCTTTCTTT
TRBD1	.	TRBJ1-5	TRBV19	19	CASSIAPGQPYYSNQPQHF	TGTGCCAGTAGTATAGCCCCGGGACAGCCTTACTATAGCAATCAGCCCCAGCATTTT
TRBD2	.	TRBJ2-1	TRBV28	16	CASSALGAGGLNEQFF	TGTGCCAGCAGTGCCCTGGGGGCGGGAGGTTTGAATGAGCAGTTCTTC
.	.	TRBJ1-1	TRBV28	14	CASRHYRDYEEAFF	TGTGCCAGCAGGCATTACAGGGATTACGAAGAAGCTTTCTTT
.	few	TRBJ2-1	TRBV28	17	CASKKSSGGLSDNEQFF	TGTGCCAGCAAGAAGAGCTCTGGGGGTTTAAGCGACAATGAGCAGTTCTTC
TRBD2	.	TRBJ2-7	TRBV7-2	14	CASTSSGGSYEQYF	TGTGCCAGCACCAGTAGCGGGGGCTCCTACGAGCAGTACTTC
.	.	TRBJ2-1	TRBV9	14	CASSVGVAYNEQFF	TGTGCCAGCAGCGTTGGGGTGGCCTACAATGAGCAGTTCTTC
.	.	TRBJ2-7	TRBV15	14	CATSRDRGAYEQYF	TGTGCCACCAGCAGAGACAGGGGGGCCTACGAGCAGTACTTC
TRBD1	.	TRBJ2-6	TRBV19	14	CASGQISGANVLTF	TGTGCTTCGGGACAGATCTCTGGGGCCAACGTCCTGACTTTC
TRBD2	.	TRBJ2-5	TRBV4-3	17	CASSQDAGGGAGETQYF	TGCGCCAGCAGCCAAGATGCGGGGGGGGGCGCAGGAGAGACCCAGTACTTC
.	few	TRBJ2-1	TRBV4-1	14	CASSQERYYNEQFF	TGCGCCAGCAGCCAGGAGAGATATTACAATGAGCAGTTCTTC
.	.	TRBJ1-1	TRBV18	14	CASSPDIMNTEAFF	TGTGCCAGCTCACCCGACATTATGAACACTGAAGCTTTCTTT
TRBD1	.	TRBJ1-1	TRBV30	15	CAWSTQGGWNTEAFF	TGTGCCTGGAGTACCCAGGGGGGGTGGAACACTGAAGCTTTCTTT
.	.	TRBJ1-5	TRBV5-8	16	CASSLAYGIGGQPQHF	TGTGCCAGCAGCTTGGCTTACGGAATCGGGGGTCAGCCCCAGCATTTT
.	.	TRBJ2-7	TRBV5-5	16	CASSSPVALSSYEQYF	TGTGCCAGCAGCTCCCCGGTGGCGTTGAGCTCCTACGAGCAGTACTTC
.	.	TRBJ1-3	TRBV19	18	CASSIGGTPVASGNTIYF	TGTGCCAGTAGTATAGGGGGGACTCCCGTCGCCTCTGGAAACACCATATATTTT
.	.	TRBJ1-4	TRBV2	13	CASSPAWWEKLFF	TGTGCCAGCAGTCCTGCCTGGTGGGAAAAACTGTTTTTT
TRBD2	.	TRBJ2-1	TRBV6-5	12	CASRSLAGGEFF	TGTGCCAGCAGGTCCCTAGCGGGAGGGGAGTTCTTC
TRBD2	.	TRBJ2-2	TRBV4-3	16	CASSPGGGFNTGELFF	TGCGCCAGCAGCCCTGGCGGGGGGTTCAACACCGGGGAGCTGTTTTTT